One and the same sample provided the 20 T cell receptor beta chains below, sequenced in a study of T cell responses to AZD1222 COVID-19 vaccine. Generated by immunoSEQ multiplex PCR, the TCRdb table keeps only in-frame clones and is missing some. The sample lists 100,000 to 130,000 clones, 90% to 95% occurring once. The specimen comprised peripheral blood, sampled on day 0 of AZD1222 vaccination. The receptors stem from an adult in good health.

The rearrangement uses TRBV3-1 (or the pseudogene TRBV3-2) and TRBJ1-3; D remains ambiguous. The CDR3 contains 14 residues. The germline V and J ends were trimmed by 7 bases and 0 bases, with 10 bases remaining between them. Germline assignment: CDR1 LGHDT and CDR2 YNNKEL (reference sequence). Here the CDR3 DNA reads TGTGCCAGCAATGAGGCCGCCTCTGGAAACACCATATATTTT. Translating gives CASNEAASGNTIYF.

CDR3 DNA sequence: TGCGCCAGCAGCCAGGGACTAGCGGGGGGTTTGGGCTACGAGCAGTACTTC. Translating gives CASSQGLAGGLGYEQYF. This chain links TRBV4-1 with TRBJ2-7; 15 bases agree with TRBD2. J was trimmed by 3 bases and V by 3 bases; bases with no gene match: 6. The CDR3 is 17 residues long. Per germline, CDR1 MGHRA and CDR2 YSYEKL.

V gene TRBV2 combines with J gene TRBJ2-7, with a possible D match to TRBD2 (6 bases). CDR1 SNHLY and CDR2 FYNNEI come from the germline V gene. V was trimmed by 6 bases and J by 1 base, leaving 13 bases between them. The CDR3 is 14 residues long. CDR3 loop: CASRVRGSSYEQYF. CDR3 DNA: TGTGCCAGCAGAGTACGGGGGTCGTCCTACGAGCAGTACTTC.

J is TRBJ1-5 and V is TRBV19, with 7 positions matching TRBD1. V shed 6 bases and J 4 bases; nucleotides not matched to a gene: 12. The CDR3 has 16 amino acids. Per the germline V gene, CDR1 is LNHDA and CDR2 is SQIVND (reference sequence). CDR3 loop: CASRVLTGLANQPQHF. The CDR3 region has the DNA TGTGCCAGTAGAGTTTTGACAGGGTTGGCTAATCAGCCCCAGCATTTT.

The sample holds one count of this clone. This chain uses TRBV7-2 with TRBJ2-2; D perhaps matches TRBD2 (5 bases). This CDR3 is 11 amino acids long. The germline V gene has CDR1 SGHTA and CDR2 FQGNSA. V lost 8 bases, J lost 10 bases, and 11 bases lay in between. Written as DNA, the CDR3 is TGTGCCAGCGGAGGAGCCTCGGAGCTGTTTTTT. This translates into CASGGASELFF.

V and J are TRBV21-1 and TRBJ2-1; the table's D call, TRBD1, has no DNA check behind it. TRBV21-1 is a known pseudogene. The CDR3 sequence is 14 residues long. The DNA of the CDR3 is TGTGCCAGCAGCAAAGCCGACAGGGACAATGAGCAGTTCTTC. Amino acid sequence: CASSKADRDNEQFF.

This clone showed up just a few times. This rearrangement joins TRBV29-1 to TRBJ1-1; the D gene is possibly TRBD1 (5 bases). Trimming cost V 4 bases and J 8 bases, with 5 bases left between them. Germline values: CDR1 SQVTM, CDR2 ANQGSEA. The CDR3 covers 9 residues. The CDR3 sequence is CSVGTEAFF. DNA of the CDR3: TGCAGCGTTGGGACAGAAGCTTTCTTT.

This rearrangement joins TRBV7-2 to TRBJ1-2; 8 bases agree with TRBD1. CDR1 SGHTA and CDR2 FQGNSA come from the germline V gene. Trimming took 5 bases from V and 4 from J; bases not matched to a gene: 3. The CDR3 has 13 residues. The chain's CDR3 is CASSRGQGYGYTF. The CDR3 DNA reads as TGTGCCAGCAGCCGAGGACAGGGCTATGGCTACACCTTC.

The gene calls are TRBV6-1 and TRBJ2-4; possibly TRBD2 for D (5 bases). The CDR3 consists of 16 residues. Germline values: CDR1 MNHNS, CDR2 SASEGT. The V and J ends lost 1 base and 0 bases respectively, with 10 bases between them. The CDR3 DNA follows: TGTGCCAGCAGTGAAGGTTTCGGGGTAGCCAAAAACATTCAGTACTTC. Translated, it gives CASSEGFGVAKNIQYF.

The chain couples TRBV9 to TRBJ2-1; D is undetermined. Trimming took off 0 bases at V and 4 bases at J, with 14 bases between the two ends. The CDR3 loop spans 16 amino acids. Germline lookup yields CDR1 SGDLS and CDR2 YYNGEE. CDR3 nucleotide sequence: TGTGCCAGCAGCGTAGGTGGCGCGGTGGGGTACAATGAGCAGTTCTTC. Its translation is CASSVGGAVGYNEQFF.

This sequence joins TRBV18 and TRBJ2-3; 10 bases line up with TRBD1. The V and J ends lost 6 bases and 9 bases, in that order; junction bases with no gene match: 15. The CDR3 loop spans 16 amino acids. CDR1 is KGHSH, CDR2 LQKENI, per germline. Here the CDR3 reads CASSTAGRTGGTTQYF. The DNA for the CDR3 is TGTGCCAGCTCCACAGCCGGACGGACAGGGGGTACCACGCAGTATTTT.

V and J are TRBV21-1 and TRBJ2-5; the D call in the table, TRBD2, was not verified against the DNA. TRBV21-1 is an annotated pseudogene. There are 11 residues in the CDR3. The CDR3 loop reads CASSPGETQYF. In DNA, the CDR3 is TGTGCCAGCAGCCCGGGGGAGACCCAGTACTTC.

This sequence joins TRBV28 and TRBJ1-3, with 7 bases identical to TRBD1. The CDR3 is 17 residues long. CDR1 is MDHEN and CDR2 is SYDVKM in the germline V gene. Trimming removed 7 bases from V and 0 bases from J; junction bases left unmatched: 12. CDR3 residues: CASNLQGREPSGNTIYF. As DNA, the CDR3 is TGTGCCAGCAACCTACAGGGGAGGGAACCCTCTGGAAACACCATATATTTT. The variable domain in full, with the rest retrieved from reference TRBV28 and TRBJ1-3, is DVKVTQSSRYLVKRTGEKVFLECVQDMDHENMFWYRQDPGLGLRLIYFSYDVKMKEKGDIPEGYSVSREKKERFSLILESASTNQTSMYLCASNLQGREPSGNTIYFGEGSWLTVV.

The chain employs TRBV15 and TRBJ2-5; D is unresolved. V was pared by 3 bases and J by 0 bases, with 5 bases between. The CDR3 consists of 13 residues. CDR1 and CDR2 from the germline V gene are LNHNV and YYDKDF (reference sequence). CDR3: CATSRDHQETQYF. The CDR3 DNA is TGTGCCACCAGCAGGGACCACCAAGAGACCCAGTACTTC.

The rearrangement joins TRBV28 to TRBJ1-6; tentatively, D is TRBD1 (5 bases). The CDR3 sequence is 14 residues long. The V gene's germline CDR1 is MDHEN and CDR2 SYDVKM. V dropped 7 bases and J dropped 7 bases, with 14 bases sitting between them. The DNA of the CDR3 is TGTGCCAGCACCCCGACAGAGTTCAATTCACCCCTCCACTTT. Its translation is CASTPTEFNSPLHF.

The gene calls are TRBV7-2 and TRBJ2-7; 8 bases are shared with TRBD2. The CDR3 has 15 amino acids. Germline V lookup: CDR1 SGHTA, CDR2 FQGNSA. V lost 3 bases and J lost 6; bases outside the gene matches: 10. DNA for the CDR3: TGTGCCAGCAGCTTCTCGGGGGGGGAGGCCTCCGAGCAGTACTTC. Its protein product is CASSFSGGEASEQYF.

This clone has only a few counts. This chain links TRBV4-1 with TRBJ2-7; D is possibly TRBD1 (6 bases). The CDR3 runs to 16 residues. In germline, CDR1 is MGHRA, CDR2 YSYEKL. V was shortened by 2 bases and J by 5 bases, with 19 bases between the two germline ends. The chain's CDR3 is CASSQRGPDSLHEQYF. CDR3 DNA: TGCGCCAGCAGCCAACGCGGCCCGGACAGTCTACACGAGCAGTACTTC.

The chain uses TRBV5-1 and TRBJ1-1, with 8 bases lining up with TRBD1. The CDR3 spans 13 residues. Germline V lookup: CDR1 SGHRS, CDR2 YFSETQ. The ends lost 0 bases at V and 6 bases at J; junction bases unmatched: 1. The CDR3 DNA sequence: TGCGCCAGCAGCTTGGGACAGGGGTCTGAAGCTTTCTTT. It codes for CASSLGQGSEAFF.

The chain recombines TRBV20-1 with TRBJ2-1; TRBD2 agrees at 8 bases. The germline CDR1 and CDR2 sequences are DFQATT and SNEGSKA (reference sequence). Trimming removed 3 bases from V and 0 bases from J; junction bases left unmatched: 10. The CDR3 extends over 17 amino acids. This chain's CDR3 is CSASSTGGRNSYNEQFF. The CDR3 coding sequence is TGCAGTGCTAGTTCGACGGGGGGGAGAAACTCCTACAATGAGCAGTTCTTC.

V is TRBV9 and J is TRBJ2-7; 7 bases agree with TRBD1. Trimming cost V 3 bases and J 6 bases; bases outside gene matches: 12. Germline lookup yields CDR1 SGDLS and CDR2 YYNGEE. The CDR3 runs 15 residues. CDR3 nucleotides: TGTGCCAGCAGCGCGACAGGGACCGCCGACGCCGAGCAGTACTTC. It specifies CASSATGTADAEQYF.